The 15 T cell receptor beta chains in this list originate from one sample, sequenced in a study of OX40 agonist ivuxolimab in advanced cancers. Sequencing was performed with immunoSEQ multiplex PCR; in TCRdb, only in-frame clones are kept and a portion is missing. In the table there are around 84,000 clones, 65% to 85% of which are singletons. The sequenced sample was CD4+ or CD8+ T cells sorted from blood, obtained in a trial of the OX40 agonist ivuxolimab. Every receptor here comes from an adult with an advanced solid tumor such as melanoma, head and neck, liver or kidney cancer.

The rearrangement joins TRBV4-2 to TRBJ1-1, with D maybe TRBD1 (6 bases). Germline values: CDR1 LGHNA, CDR2 YNFKEQ. This CDR3 has 15 residues. V was cut by 0 bases and J by 5 bases, with 13 bases left in between. The CDR3 DNA reads TGTGCCAGCAGCCAAGATAAGGGGGGTTGGACTGAAGCTTTCTTT. Translated, it gives CASSQDKGGWTEAFF.

The J gene is TRBJ2-1, the V gene TRBV14; D is possibly TRBD1 (5 bases). The germline gives CDR1 SGHDN, CDR2 FVKESK. The V end was cut by 3 bases, the J end by 4 bases, with 10 bases between. The CDR3 sequence is 14 residues long. The CDR3 sequence: CASSHAQVYNEQFF. CDR3 DNA sequence: TGTGCCAGCAGCCATGCACAGGTTTACAATGAGCAGTTCTTC.

The chain couples TRBV5-1 to TRBJ1-3; the D gene is possibly TRBD1 (6 bases). Germline CDR1 SGHRS, CDR2 YFSETQ. Trimming pared 1 base from V and 6 bases from J, leaving 11 bases between. The CDR3 is 14 residues long. CDR3 amino acids: CASSLSQGKNTIYF. DNA for the CDR3: TGCGCCAGCAGCTTGAGCCAGGGGAAAAACACCATATATTTT. Looking up the rest from reference TRBV5-1 and TRBJ1-3 gives the full variable domain: KAGVTQTPRYLIKTRGQQVTLSCSPISGHRSVSWYQQTPGQGLQFLFEYFSETQRNKGNFPGRFSGRQFSNSRSEMNVSTLELGDSALYLCASSLSQGKNTIYFGEGSWLTVV.

The V gene is TRBV7-9, the J gene TRBJ2-7; unclear D gene. With 2 bases removed from V and 3 bases from J, the gap between germline ends came to 8 bases. Germline-derived CDR1 and CDR2 are SEHNR and FQNEAQ (reference sequence). The CDR3 totals 13 residues. As DNA, the CDR3 is TGTGCCAGCAGCTTAACGTCTGGCTACGAGCAGTACTTC. It translates to CASSLTSGYEQYF.

J is TRBJ2-6 and V is TRBV19; weak D call: TRBD2 (6 bases). V lost 6 bases and J lost 1, with 10 bases in between. The V gene's germline CDR1 is LNHDA and CDR2 SQIVND (reference sequence). The CDR3 length is 15 residues. Here the CDR3 reads CASRPGRSGANVLTF. The CDR3 DNA sequence: TGTGCCAGTAGGCCAGGGAGGTCTGGGGCCAACGTCCTGACTTTC.

This clone was seen just once. This chain connects TRBV5-1 to TRBJ1-2; D is perhaps TRBD1 (5 bases). The V end lost 0 bases, the J end lost 7 bases, and 10 bases lay between the germline ends. The CDR3 extends over 13 amino acids. Germline CDR1 is SGHRS and CDR2 is YFSETQ. CDR3 in amino acids: CASSLVDKLGYTF. CDR3 nucleotides: TGCGCCAGCAGCTTGGTGGACAAACTTGGCTACACCTTC.

This CDR3 reads CASSLSGVAEAFF. For the CDR3, the DNA is TGTGCCAGCAGCCTTTCGGGGGTGGCTGAAGCTTTCTTT. The J gene is TRBJ1-1, the V gene TRBV5-4, with D perhaps matching TRBD1 (5 bases). The V end lost 4 bases, the J end lost 6 bases, and 13 bases lay between the germline ends. Germline V gives CDR1 SGHNT, CDR2 YYREEE (reference sequence). CDR3 size: 13 residues. Filled out from reference TRBV5-4 and TRBJ1-1, the complete variable domain reads ETGVTQSPTHLIKTRGQQVTLRCSSQSGHNTVSWYQQALGQGPQFIFQYYREEENGRGNFPPRFSGLQFPNYSSELNVNALELDDSALYLCASSLSGVAEAFFGQGTRLTVV.

V and J are TRBV18 and TRBJ2-5; D is ambiguous. V was pared by 6 bases and J by 2 bases, with 4 bases between. Germline loops: CDR1 KGHSH, CDR2 LQKENI. The CDR3 length is 11 residues. The CDR3 spells CASSEQETQYF. In DNA, the CDR3 is TGTGCCAGCTCGGAACAAGAGACCCAGTACTTC.

The chain recombines TRBV2 with TRBJ2-7, with TRBD1 matching 7 bases. This CDR3 is built from 13 residues. Germline CDR1 reads SNHLY; CDR2 reads FYNNEI. Trimming cost V 11 bases and J 0 bases; bases outside gene matches: 7. This chain's CDR3 is CAGTAQDSYEQYF. The CDR3, as DNA: TGTGCCGGGACAGCGCAAGACTCCTACGAGCAGTACTTC.

This clone was found once. This chain links TRBV6-5 with TRBJ1-3, with D possibly TRBD1 on 5 matching bases. Trimming stripped 0 bases from V and 0 bases from J, with 9 bases between. The length of the CDR3 is 16 residues. Per germline, CDR1 MNHEY and CDR2 SVGAGI. The CDR3 spells CASSYSGTLSGNTIYF. The CDR3 DNA follows: TGTGCCAGCAGTTACTCCGGGACTCTCTCTGGAAACACCATATATTTT.

This sequence joins TRBV25-1 and TRBJ1-5; possible D gene TRBD1, 5 bases. Germline CDR1 and CDR2: MGHDK and SYGVNS. The CDR3 has 16 amino acids. The ends were cut back, 2 bases at V and 10 bases at J, with 21 bases in the middle. CDR3 DNA: TGTGCCAGCAGTGAACTCCCCCGGGGGTCAACGTCTCCCCAGCATTTT. It translates to CASSELPRGSTSPQHF.

The chain combines TRBV29-1 with TRBJ1-2; 10 bases line up with TRBD1. The germline gives CDR1 SQVTM, CDR2 ANQGSEA. The CDR3 has 13 residues. The trim removed 5 bases at V and 3 bases at J, leaving 3 bases unmatched. The CDR3 reads CSVYGQGDYGYTF. CDR3 nucleotide sequence: TGCAGCGTTTATGGACAGGGGGACTATGGCTACACCTTC.

A few counts support this clone. The CDR3 here is CAWARSGGRYEQYF. The CDR3 DNA sequence: TGTGCCTGGGCCCGATCAGGGGGCCGGTACGAGCAGTACTTC. This chain connects TRBV30 to TRBJ2-7; 8 bases map to TRBD1. This CDR3 comprises 14 residues. Germline trimming cut 5 bases from V and 4 bases from J; bases unmatched to any gene: 10. The germline gives CDR1 GTSNPN, CDR2 SVGIG (reference sequence). The entire variable domain, with the rest obtained from reference TRBV30 and TRBJ2-7, is as follows: SQTIHQWPATLVQPVGSPLSLECTVEGTSNPNLYWYRQAAGRGLQLLFYSVGIGQISSEVPQNLSASRPQDRQFILSSKKLLLSDSGFYLCAWARSGGRYEQYFGPGTRLTVT.

This rearrangement joins TRBV4-2 to TRBJ1-5, with D unresolved. The CDR3 extends over 12 amino acids. CDR1 LGHNA and CDR2 YNFKEQ come from the germline V gene. The germline V and J ends were trimmed by 0 bases and 5 bases, with 2 bases remaining between them. The CDR3 sequence is CASSQDDQPQHF. CDR3 DNA sequence: TGTGCCAGCAGCCAAGATGATCAGCCCCAGCATTTT.

This clone has a single count. The chain has TRBV4-3 and TRBJ2-7; a possible D gene is TRBD1 (5 bases). This CDR3 contains 14 residues. The ends were cut back, 2 bases at V and 5 bases at J, with 13 bases in the middle. CDR1 LGHNA and CDR2 YSLEER come from the germline V gene. The CDR3 coding sequence is TGCGCCAGCAGCCAAAGCAGGGATTTCAACGAGCAGTACTTC. Amino acid sequence: CASSQSRDFNEQYF.